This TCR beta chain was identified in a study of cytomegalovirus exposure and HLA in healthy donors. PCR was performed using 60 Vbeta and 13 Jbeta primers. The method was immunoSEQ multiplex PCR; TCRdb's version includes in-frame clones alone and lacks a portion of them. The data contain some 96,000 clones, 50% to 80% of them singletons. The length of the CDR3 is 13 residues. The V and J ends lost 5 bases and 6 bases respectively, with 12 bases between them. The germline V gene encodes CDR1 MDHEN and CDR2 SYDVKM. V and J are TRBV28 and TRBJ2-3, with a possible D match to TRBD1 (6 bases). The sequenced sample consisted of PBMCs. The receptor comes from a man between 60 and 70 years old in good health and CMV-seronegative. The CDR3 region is CASSLGAADTQYF. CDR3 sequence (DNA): TGTGCCAGCAGTCTGGGGGCGGCGGATACGCAGTATTTT.